Below are 4 T cell receptor beta chains sequenced from a single sample in a study of blood T cell repertoires in COVID-19. Clones were sequenced by immunoSEQ multiplex PCR, and TCRdb holds only the in-frame ones, with some missing. The sample lists about 38,000 clones, roughly 80% occurring once. Sequencing was performed on peripheral blood. Every receptor here comes from a man aged 55 to 69 with COVID-19, enrolled during active disease.

The V call is TRBV7-9, the J call TRBJ1-1; the match to TRBD1 covers 7 bases. The CDR3 consists of 15 residues. Germline V gives CDR1 SEHNR, CDR2 FQNEAQ (reference sequence). V lost 5 bases to trimming and J lost 0 bases; unmatched junction nucleotides: 6. The CDR3 nucleotides read TGTGCCAGCAGCCCGGGACAGCTTATGAACACTGAAGCTTTCTTT. It is translated as CASSPGQLMNTEAFF.

J is TRBJ2-4 and V is TRBV7-9; 7 bases are shared with TRBD1. J gave up 1 base and V 4 bases, and 13 bases lay outside the gene matches. Looked up from germline, CDR1 is SEHNR and CDR2 is FQNEAQ (reference sequence). CDR3 length: 18 residues. DNA of the CDR3: TGTGCCAGCAGCTCCTACCTGACAGGGAAGGAGGCCAAAAACATTCAGTACTTC. Amino acids: CASSSYLTGKEAKNIQYF.

V usage is TRBV9 and J usage is TRBJ2-7, with D uncertain. This CDR3 is 14 amino acids long. Germline CDR1 is SGDLS and CDR2 is YYNGEE. The V end was cut by 0 bases, the J end by 4 bases, with 11 bases between. CDR3 nucleotides: TGTGCCAGCAGCGTAGAAGCGACGTCTTACGAGCAGTACTTC. This codes for CASSVEATSYEQYF.

The rearrangement links TRBV15 to TRBJ1-6, with 9 bases lining up with TRBD1. Germline-derived CDR1 and CDR2 are LNHNV and YYDKDF (reference sequence). This CDR3 spans 17 amino acids. Trimming removed 2 bases from V and 4 bases from J; junction bases left unmatched: 6. This CDR3 reads CATSRPDRGRYNSPLHF. The DNA for the CDR3 is TGTGCCACCAGCAGACCTGACAGGGGGAGATATAATTCACCCCTCCACTTT.